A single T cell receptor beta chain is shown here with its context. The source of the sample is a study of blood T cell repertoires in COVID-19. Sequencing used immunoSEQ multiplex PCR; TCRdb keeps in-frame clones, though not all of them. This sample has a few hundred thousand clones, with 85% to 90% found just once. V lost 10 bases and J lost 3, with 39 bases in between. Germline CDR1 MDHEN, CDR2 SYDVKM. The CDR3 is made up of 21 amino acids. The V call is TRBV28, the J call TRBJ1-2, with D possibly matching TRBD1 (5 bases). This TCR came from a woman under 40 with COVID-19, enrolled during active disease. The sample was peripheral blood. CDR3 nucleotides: TGTGCCACCCGAAGCAGTTTATCTGATGGGTTTAGTACAGGATCTTACTATGGCTACACCTTC. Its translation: CATRSSLSDGFSTGSYYGYTF.